These 15 T cell receptor beta chains were sequenced from one sample in a study of blood T cell repertoires in COVID-19. The table came from immunoSEQ multiplex PCR; TCRdb's copy has only in-frame clones and leaves some out. The sample lists 150,000 to 200,000 clones, more than 75% seen once, with roughly 3.3% in the top ten. Material for sequencing was peripheral blood. The receptors derive from a man aged 18-30 years with active or convalescent COVID-19.

The chain's CDR3 is CASSQGHSHEQYF. The CDR3 bases are TGTGCCAGTAGTCAGGGACATTCCCACGAGCAGTACTTC. This chain links TRBV19 with TRBJ2-7, with a tentative D call TRBD1 (6 bases). Trimming stripped 5 bases from V and 5 bases from J, with 13 bases between. This CDR3 contains 13 residues. The V gene's germline CDR1 is LNHDA and CDR2 SQIVND (reference sequence). Looking up the rest from reference TRBV19 and TRBJ2-7 gives the full variable domain: DGGITQSPKYLFRKEGQNVTLSCEQNLNHDAMYWYRQDPGQGLRLIYYSQIVNDFQKGDIAEGYSVSREKKESFPLTVTSAQKNPTAFYLCASSQGHSHEQYFGPGTRLTVT.

This chain connects TRBV29-1 to TRBJ2-4; perhaps TRBD1 as D (5 bases). The CDR3 has 13 residues. Trimming removed 5 bases at V and 1 base at J, with 9 bases between. Germline lookup yields CDR1 SQVTM and CDR2 ANQGSEA. The CDR3 sequence is CSVSGLAKNIQYF. CDR3 bases: TGCAGCGTTTCAGGGCTGGCCAAAAACATTCAGTACTTC.

This chain links TRBV9 with TRBJ2-1, with 10 bases matching TRBD2. This CDR3 spans 18 amino acids. Unmatched junction bases numbered 18, after V lost 4 bases and J lost 8 bases. CDR1 and CDR2 from the germline V gene are SGDLS and YYNGEE. The CDR3 DNA sequence: TGTGCCAGCAGCTCGAGCAGGTCAGCGGGAGGGCCAAGACATGAGCAGTTCTTC. Encoded protein: CASSSSRSAGGPRHEQFF.

This clone has a single count. This chain connects TRBV19 to TRBJ2-1; D might be TRBD1 (6 bases). The CDR3 sequence is 15 residues long. Germline CDR1 LNHDA, CDR2 SQIVND (reference sequence). Trimming took 2 bases from V and 0 from J, leaving 8 bases between them. CDR3 coding DNA: TGTGCCAGTAGTATACGGACAGACTCCTACAATGAGCAGTTCTTC. Protein sequence: CASSIRTDSYNEQFF.

The CDR3 nucleotides are TGTGCCACCAGCATAAGCGGCAACACAGATACGCAGTATTTT. The encoded protein is CATSISGNTDTQYF. J is TRBJ2-3 and V is TRBV24-1, with a tentative D call TRBD2 (5 bases). This CDR3 has 14 residues. Trimming removed 7 bases at V and 2 bases at J, with 12 bases between. CDR1 and CDR2 from the germline V gene are KGHDR and SFDVKD.

This chain links TRBV11-2 with TRBJ2-3; 14 bases agree with TRBD2. CDR1 and CDR2 (germline): SGHAT, FQNNGV. The CDR3 is 16 amino acids. J was trimmed by 8 bases and V by 5 bases; bases with no gene match: 9. The CDR3 protein is CASSPGLAGGLATQYF. CDR3 bases: TGTGCCAGCAGCCCCGGACTAGCGGGGGGATTGGCTACGCAGTATTTT.

This sequence joins TRBV5-1 and TRBJ1-1; TRBD1 aligns across 7 bases. CDR1 is SGHRS and CDR2 is YFSETQ in the germline V gene. This CDR3 has 14 amino acids. V was clipped by 2 bases and J by 2 bases; unmatched bases: 3. This chain's CDR3 is CASSFTGANTEAFF. The CDR3 DNA follows: TGCGCCAGCAGCTTCACAGGGGCTAACACTGAAGCTTTCTTT.

The chain recombines TRBV27 with TRBJ2-1; 8 nucleotides agree with TRBD1. The CDR3 is 15 residues long. In germline, CDR1 is MNHEY, CDR2 SMNVEV (reference sequence). V dropped 7 bases and J dropped 5; count of bases not matched to a gene: 10. The CDR3 DNA follows: TGTGCCAGCAACCCCCGGGACAGGATTAACAATGAGCAGTTCTTC. Protein sequence: CASNPRDRINNEQFF.

This chain connects TRBV3-1 (or the pseudogene TRBV3-2) to TRBJ1-4; 8 bases agree with TRBD1. This CDR3 region has 16 residues. Trimming cost V 4 bases and J 6 bases; bases outside gene matches: 10. CDR1 LGHDT and CDR2 YNNKEL come from the germline V gene (reference sequence). CDR3 nucleotide sequence: TGTGCCAGCAGCCTAAGTTGGGGACAGGCCCATGAAAAACTGTTTTTT. Translating gives CASSLSWGQAHEKLFF.

This clone came up once. V gene TRBV6-4 combines with J gene TRBJ1-2, with 10 bases identical to TRBD1. V trimming: 3 bases; J trimming: 6 bases; junction bases outside the gene matches: 1. The CDR3 has 13 amino acids. Per the germline V gene, CDR1 is MRHNA and CDR2 is SNTAGT. The CDR3 sequence is CASSEGTGDGYTF. CDR3 sequence (DNA): TGTGCCAGCAGTGAAGGGACAGGGGATGGCTACACCTTC.

This clone was counted only a few times. The chain joins TRBV5-4 to TRBJ1-2, with D hard to call. The germline V and J ends were trimmed by 6 bases and 8 bases, with 17 bases remaining between them. CDR1 and CDR2 (germline): SGHNT, YYREEE (reference sequence). The CDR3 runs 13 residues. The CDR3 is CASTGRGFGGYTF. The CDR3 region has the DNA TGTGCCAGCACTGGGCGCGGGTTTGGCGGCTACACCTTC.

The genes are TRBV7-8 and TRBJ2-2, with D perhaps matching TRBD2 (6 bases). Germline assignment: CDR1 SGHVS and CDR2 FQNEAQ. V was clipped by 5 bases and J by 0 bases, with 13 bases between them. This CDR3 comprises 16 residues. The CDR3 DNA is TGTGCCAGCAGCCCTCCCGGGAGCGCGAACACCGGGGAGCTGTTTTTT. Protein sequence: CASSPPGSANTGELFF.

The chain joins TRBV13 to TRBJ1-5; 12 nucleotides agree with TRBD1. The germline CDR1 and CDR2 sequences are PRHDT and FYEKMQ (reference sequence). This CDR3 is 16 amino acids long. With V trimmed by 5 bases and J by 6 bases, 8 bases remained unmatched. CDR3 residues: CASSQRDRGLSQPQHF. The CDR3, as DNA: TGTGCCAGCAGCCAAAGGGACAGGGGGCTTAGTCAGCCCCAGCATTTT.

This chain connects TRBV5-1 to TRBJ2-7, with TRBD1 identical over 7 bases. V lost 0 bases, J lost 6 bases, and 6 bases stayed unmatched. This CDR3 is built from 14 residues. Germline loops: CDR1 SGHRS, CDR2 YFSETQ. The CDR3 DNA is TGCGCCAGCAGCTTGGGACAGGGTGGCAGCGAGCAGTACGTC. This gives the protein CASSLGQGGSEQYV.

As concerns this clone: One junction end does not reproduce the germline sequence, and a read error may be involved. The chain combines TRBV6-2 or TRBV6-3 with TRBJ2-4, with D perhaps matching TRBD2 (5 bases). This CDR3 has 12 residues. Germline V gene data show CDR1 as MNHEY and CDR2 as SVGEGT. CDR3 amino acids: CASSYNPRGRVF. DNA of the CDR3: TGTGCCAGCAGTTACAATCCCCGGGGTCGGGTCTTC.